This T cell receptor beta chain emerged from a study of blood T cell repertoires in COVID-19. The overall study: Sources were T cells, B-cell-depleted T cells, or PBMCs; the material itself was cDNA or gDNA.

Profiling relied on immunoSEQ multiplex PCR, and the TCRdb table lists in-frame clones only, not all of them. This sample has about 180,000 clones; around 85% occur once, and the top ten carry roughly 9.8%. V lost 2 bases to trimming and J lost 4 bases, with 9 bases between them. The CDR3 consists of 14 residues. The germline gives CDR1 SGHDT, CDR2 YYEEEE. The rearrangement uses TRBV5-6 and TRBJ1-4; D is undetermined. Sample: peripheral blood. The TCR was taken from a woman aged 80 or over with acute or convalescent COVID-19. DNA of the CDR3: TGTGCCAGCAGCTTATGGCCGAATAATGAAAAACTGTTTTTT. Protein sequence: CASSLWPNNEKLFF.